A selection of T cell receptor beta chains follows, all from one sample in a study of blood T cell repertoires in COVID-19. The assay was immunoSEQ multiplex PCR, and TCRdb's table has in-frame clones only and misses some. The top ten clones hold roughly 0.9% of a sample with about half a million clones, roughly nine tenths of them seen once. Sequenced: peripheral blood. Source of these receptors: a man between 18 and 29 years old with COVID-19, enrolled during active disease. Both conserved end residues are part of each CDR3. The D gene is left open where the match is weak. Clone size is not always given. Where it is, it says once, few, many or a class for expanded clones.

>NA|TRBJ1-1|NA|TRBV2
TGTGCCAGCAGTCCCTCTTTGAACACTGAAGCTTTCTTT
CASSPSLNTEAFF
>once|TRBJ2-7|TRBD2|TRBV10-2
TGCGCCAGCAGGAGAGGGACTAGCGGGCTGACCTACGAGCAGTACTTC
CASRRGTSGLTYEQYF
>NA|TRBJ1-5|NA|TRBV12-5
TGTGCTAGTGCTATGGGGGGGAGACAGCCCCAGCATTTT
CASAMGGRQPQHF
>NA|TRBJ2-1|NA|TRBV11-2
TGTGCCAGCAGCTTAGCAGGGCTGGGCAATGAGCAGTTCTTC
CASSLAGLGNEQFF
>once|TRBJ2-1|NA|TRBV5-1
TGCGCCAGCACCTCCTCACGGGGGTTCTTC
CASTSSRGFF
>NA|TRBJ2-6|NA|TRBV4-1
TGCGCCAGCAGCCAACCCCCCAGCTCTGGGGCCAACGTCCTGACTTTC
CASSQPPSSGANVLTF
>NA|TRBJ1-4|TRBD1|TRBV11-2
TGTGCCAGCAGCTCGACAGGGGCGGGTGAAAAACTGTTTTTT
CASSSTGAGEKLFF
>NA|TRBJ2-1|TRBD1|TRBV5-1
TGCGCCAGCAGCTCGTCACCGGGCTCGGGACAGGGGGCTGACAATGAGCAGTTCTTC
CASSSSPGSGQGADNEQFF
>NA|TRBJ2-1|NA|TRBV6-5
TGTGCCAGCAGTCTCCGAGGGTGGGTCGATGAGCAGTTCTTC
CASSLRGWVDEQFF
>NA|TRBJ2-2|NA|TRBV7-9
TGTGCCAGCAGCTCAAGAGCCGTAGAGCTGTTTTTT
CASSSRAVELFF
>once|TRBJ1-5|TRBD1|TRBV18
TGTGCCAGCTCACCAGGGACAGGGGGTCAGCCCCAGCATTTT
CASSPGTGGQPQHF
>NA|TRBJ1-1|NA|TRBV2
TGTGCCAGCCCAGGAACGGGGGGCGCTGAAGCTTTCTTT
CASPGTGGAEAFF
>NA|TRBJ1-1|NA|TRBV30
TGTGCCTGGTCCAGGGCTAACACTGAAGCTTTCTTT
CAWSRANTEAFF
>once|TRBJ1-2|NA|TRBV3-1/TRBV3-2
TGTGCCAGCAGCTACGACAGCTATGGCTACACCTTC
CASSYDSYGYTF
>NA|TRBJ1-6|NA|TRBV12-3/TRBV12-4
TGTGCCAGCAGTCGGGTGGGTAATTCACCCCTCCACTTT
CASSRVGNSPLHF
>NA|TRBJ2-1|TRBD2|TRBV6-4
TGTGCCAGCAGTGCCCTCGGACTAGCGGGAACGGGGCAGTTCTTC
CASSALGLAGTGQFF
>NA|TRBJ1-5|NA|TRBV4-1
TGCGCCAGCAGCCAAGAAGTCGGCAGGGGATCATATAGCAATCAGCCCCAGCATTTT
CASSQEVGRGSYSNQPQHF
>NA|TRBJ2-3|TRBD2|TRBV2
TGTGCCAGCCTAGCGGGAGTTGAGGATACGCAGTATTTT
CASLAGVEDTQYF
>NA|TRBJ2-7|TRBD1|TRBV6-5
TGTGCCAGCAGAGATACCGGGACAGGGAGTCTTTCACAGTACTTC
CASRDTGTGSLSQYF
>NA|TRBJ2-7|NA|TRBV19
TGTGCCAGTAGTGCACTCGCCGGGTACGAGCAGTACTTC
CASSALAGYEQYF
>NA|TRBJ1-1|TRBD1|TRBV10-1
TGCGCCAGCAGTGACAGGGGGCTTACAGCTTTCTTT
CASSDRGLTAFF
>few|TRBJ2-7|TRBD2|TRBV5-1
TGCGCCAGCAGCTTCGAGCCGACTAGCGGATACTACGAGCAGTACTTC
CASSFEPTSGYYEQYF
>NA|TRBJ1-1|NA|TRBV5-4
TGTGCCAGCAGCCCCCCCGGGGTCGCTGAAGCTTTCTTT
CASSPPGVAEAFF
>NA|TRBJ2-7|TRBD1|TRBV12-5
TGTGCTAGTGGCCATTTCAGGGGACAGGGTCCCTACGAGCAGTACTTC
CASGHFRGQGPYEQYF
>few|TRBJ1-5|TRBD1|TRBV2
TGTGCCAGCAGTGAGGGACAGAACAATCAGCCCCAGCATTTT
CASSEGQNNQPQHF
>NA|TRBJ2-5|TRBD2|TRBV5-1
TGCGCCAGCAGCCGGGCTAGCGGGCAGGAGACCCAGTACTTC
CASSRASGQETQYF
>NA|TRBJ2-7|NA|TRBV12-3/TRBV12-4
TGTGCCAGCAGCATCCGGGACATTTACGAGCAGTACTTC
CASSIRDIYEQYF
>few|TRBJ1-2|NA|TRBV4-1
TGCGCCAGCAGCCAAGCCGGGTCGGGAGCGCTCTATGGCTACACCTTC
CASSQAGSGALYGYTF
>NA|TRBJ2-7|NA|TRBV21-1
TGTGCCAGCAGCAAAGAGAAGGGGACCTACGAGCAGTACTTC
CASSKEKGTYEQYF
>NA|TRBJ1-2|NA|TRBV5-1
TGCGCCAGCAGCTTAGAAGCAAGAGGCTACACCTTC
CASSLEARGYTF
>NA|TRBJ2-5|NA|TRBV6-5
TGTGCCAGCACCGACCGGGAGCTTGAGACCCAGTACTTC
CASTDRELETQYF
>NA|TRBJ1-2|NA|TRBV3-1/TRBV3-2
TGTGCCAGCAGCCAAGTTAGTCTTAGTTATGGCTACACCTTC
CASSQVSLSYGYTF
>NA|TRBJ2-1|NA|TRBV10-2
TGCGCCAGCGGACCTGACAGTATCAATGAGCAGTTCTTC
CASGPDSINEQFF
>NA|TRBJ1-2|TRBD1|TRBV5-6
TGTGCCAGCAGCCATGGACAGGTTTTAAACTATGGCTACACCTTC
CASSHGQVLNYGYTF
>NA|TRBJ2-7|TRBD1|TRBV19
TGTGCCAGTCAGGGGACAGCACCCTACGAGCAGTACTTC
CASQGTAPYEQYF
>NA|TRBJ1-6|NA|TRBV5-1
TGCGCCAGCAGCTTTCTCAACCTGGGTTCGGGTTCACCCCTCCACTTT
CASSFLNLGSGSPLHF
>NA|TRBJ1-3|NA|TRBV5-4
TGTGCCAGCAGTTCCGAAGCAGGGGACGGGGTCGGAAACACCATATATTTT
CASSSEAGDGVGNTIYF
>NA|TRBJ2-1|TRBD2|TRBV20-1
TGCAGTGCTAGTGGCAGCGGGAGGGACGATGAGCAGTTCTTC
CSASGSGRDDEQFF
>NA|TRBJ1-6|TRBD1|TRBV4-1
TGCGCCAGCAGCCAGTTTGGAGACAGGGTGAATTCACCCCTCCACTTT
CASSQFGDRVNSPLHF
>NA|TRBJ1-2|NA|TRBV18
TGTGCCAGCTCACCGGGAACCCAGGGGAACTATGGCTACACCTTC
CASSPGTQGNYGYTF
>NA|TRBJ2-1|NA|TRBV7-3
TGTGCCAGCAGCTTCCCTCCGGGAGAGCAGTTCTTC
CASSFPPGEQFF
>NA|TRBJ1-2|NA|TRBV11-2
TGTGCCAGCAGCTTATCCGGGGAGGGCTACACCTTC
CASSLSGEGYTF
>NA|TRBJ2-5|NA|TRBV7-9
TGTGCCAGCAGCTCTGAGGACTATGGCCGAGAGACCCAGTACTTC
CASSSEDYGRETQYF
>NA|TRBJ2-1|TRBD2|TRBV5-6
TGTGCCAGCAGCTGGGGACTAGCGGGAATGGGGAATGAGCAGTTCTTC
CASSWGLAGMGNEQFF
>NA|TRBJ2-1|TRBD2|TRBV27
TGTGCCAGCAGTTCTAGCGGGAGCCACAATGAGCAGTTCTTC
CASSSSGSHNEQFF
>NA|TRBJ2-1|TRBD2|TRBV12-3/TRBV12-4
TGTGCCAGCAGCGGACTAGCGGGAAAGCAGTTCTTC
CASSGLAGKQFF
>NA|TRBJ2-5|TRBD1|TRBV5-1
TGCGCCAGCAGCTTGGGGGACAGAGTTTTAGAGACCCAGTACTTC
CASSLGDRVLETQYF
>NA|TRBJ2-3|NA|TRBV3-1/TRBV3-2
TGTGCCAGCAGCCAACTGTCGGGGAGTACGCAGTATTTT
CASSQLSGSTQYF
>NA|TRBJ2-2|NA|TRBV5-5
TGTGCCAGCAGCTTGGTACAGAACACCGGGGAGCTGTTTTTT
CASSLVQNTGELFF
>NA|TRBJ2-2|TRBD2|TRBV5-1
TGCGCCAGCACCCCACCCCTAGCGGGAGACACCGGGGAGCTGTTTTTT
CASTPPLAGDTGELFF
>few|TRBJ1-5|NA|TRBV5-1
TGCGCCAGCAGCTCCGGGCCGGGAGCGGCCAATCAGCCCCAGCATTTT
CASSSGPGAANQPQHF
>NA|TRBJ2-3|NA|TRBV27
TGTGCCAGCCCTACCCCCACAGATACGCAGTATTTT
CASPTPTDTQYF
>once|TRBJ2-3|NA|TRBV7-2
TGTGCCAGCAGCTCTTCCCCCCCCACAGATACGCAGTATTTT
CASSSSPPTDTQYF
>NA|TRBJ2-2|NA|TRBV13
TGTGCCAGCAGCCAGACTAGGTCCGGGGAGCTGTTTTTT
CASSQTRSGELFF
>NA|TRBJ1-2|NA|TRBV7-8
TGTGCCAGCAGCACTGGAGCTAACTATGGCTACACCTTC
CASSTGANYGYTF
>NA|TRBJ2-3|NA|TRBV29-1
TGCAGCTCCCGAAACAATCCCAACACAGATACGCAGTATTTT
CSSRNNPNTDTQYF
>NA|TRBJ2-2|NA|TRBV27
TGTGCCAGCACCAGGGTGGGTGACACCGGGGAGCTGTTTTTT
CASTRVGDTGELFF
>NA|TRBJ1-1|NA|TRBV11-1
TGTGCCAGCAGCTTAGATAACAGGGCCACTGAAGCTTTCTTT
CASSLDNRATEAFF
>once|TRBJ2-7|NA|TRBV6-5
TGTGCCAGCAGTTACTCGCGGGACTACGAGCAGTACTTC
CASSYSRDYEQYF